This T cell receptor beta chain was documented in a study of cytotoxic CD8 clonotypes in ibrutinib-treated CLL. A note on this clone: What it binds is not known.

Clones were sequenced by immunoSEQ multiplex PCR, and TCRdb holds only the in-frame ones, with some missing. The data contain 40,000 or so clones, about 70% of them seen just once; the ten biggest clones take up about 13%. The germline CDR1 and CDR2 sequences are MNHNS and SASEGT. V was pared by 1 base and J by 4 bases, with 11 bases between. The CDR3 runs 15 residues. Findings of the study overall: Sustained-remission patients were sampled at different times than progressing patients were.

Material: PBMCs, obtained after 12 months of ibrutinib treatment. The chain joins TRBV6-1 to TRBJ1-3, with a tentative D call TRBD1 (6 bases). The clonotype was recovered from a human donor with chronic lymphocytic leukemia. For the CDR3, the DNA is TGTGCCAGCAGTGAAGAATGGGGGCTCGGAAACACCATATATTTT. This translates into CASSEEWGLGNTIYF.